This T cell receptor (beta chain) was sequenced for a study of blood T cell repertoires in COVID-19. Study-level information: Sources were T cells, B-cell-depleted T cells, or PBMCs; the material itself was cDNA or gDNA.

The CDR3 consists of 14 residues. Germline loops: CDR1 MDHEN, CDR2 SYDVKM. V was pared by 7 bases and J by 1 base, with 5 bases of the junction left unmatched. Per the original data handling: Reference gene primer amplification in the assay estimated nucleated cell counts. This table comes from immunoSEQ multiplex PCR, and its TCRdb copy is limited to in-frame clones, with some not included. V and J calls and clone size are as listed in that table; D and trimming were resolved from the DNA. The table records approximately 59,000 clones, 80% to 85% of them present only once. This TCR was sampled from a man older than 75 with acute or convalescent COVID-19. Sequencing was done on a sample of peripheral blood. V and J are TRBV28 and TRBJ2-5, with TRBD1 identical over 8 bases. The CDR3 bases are TGTGCCAGCACGAGACAGGGGACCCAAGAGACCCAGTACTTC. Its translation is CASTRQGTQETQYF. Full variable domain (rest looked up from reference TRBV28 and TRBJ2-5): DVKVTQSSRYLVKRTGEKVFLECVQDMDHENMFWYRQDPGLGLRLIYFSYDVKMKEKGDIPEGYSVSREKKERFSLILESASTNQTSMYLCASTRQGTQETQYFGPGTRLLVL.